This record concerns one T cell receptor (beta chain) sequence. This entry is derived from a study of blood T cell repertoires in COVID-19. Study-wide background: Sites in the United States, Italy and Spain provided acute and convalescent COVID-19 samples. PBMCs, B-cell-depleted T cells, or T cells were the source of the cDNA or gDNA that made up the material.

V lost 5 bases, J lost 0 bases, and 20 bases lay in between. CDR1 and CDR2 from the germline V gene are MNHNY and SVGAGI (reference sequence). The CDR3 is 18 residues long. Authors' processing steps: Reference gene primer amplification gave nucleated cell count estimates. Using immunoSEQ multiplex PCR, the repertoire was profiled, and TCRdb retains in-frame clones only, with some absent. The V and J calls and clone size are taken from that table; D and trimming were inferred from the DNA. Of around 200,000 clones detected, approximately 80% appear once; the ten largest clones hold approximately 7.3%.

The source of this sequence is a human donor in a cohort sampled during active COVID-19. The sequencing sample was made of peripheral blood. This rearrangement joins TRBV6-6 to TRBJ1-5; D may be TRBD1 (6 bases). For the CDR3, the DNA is TGTGCCAGCAGTCACCTATCCCGACAGGTTCATAGCAATCAGCCCCAGCATTTT. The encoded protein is CASSHLSRQVHSNQPQHF.